The 5 T cell receptor beta chains given below trace back to one sample, sequenced in a study of blood T cell repertoires in COVID-19. Here immunoSEQ multiplex PCR was the method, and the copy in TCRdb shows in-frame clones only, minus some. The table records some 45,000 clones, 88% of them present only once. The sample consisted of peripheral blood. Receptor source: a human donor in a cohort sampled during active COVID-19.

CDR3 in DNA: TGTGCCAGCAGCTCCTGGGACAGGGGTCACCAAGAGACCCAGTACTTC. Protein product: CASSSWDRGHQETQYF. This chain uses TRBV7-3 with TRBJ2-5, with TRBD1 matching 10 bases. Germline V gene sequence: CDR1 SGHTA, CDR2 FQGTGA. V was clipped by 4 bases and J by 0 bases; unmatched bases: 5. The CDR3 consists of 16 residues.

This clone was seen just once. J is TRBJ2-2 and V is TRBV9, with 11 bases identical to TRBD1. CDR3 size: 17 residues. The trim removed 3 bases at V and 5 bases at J, leaving 9 bases unmatched. CDR1 SGDLS and CDR2 YYNGEE come from the germline V gene. The CDR3 protein is CASSGSTGTGGTGELFF. The CDR3 nucleotides are TGTGCCAGCAGCGGAAGTACCGGGACAGGGGGGACCGGGGAGCTGTTTTTT.

The chain uses TRBV7-9 and TRBJ1-6; D remains unclear. V dropped 1 base and J dropped 4 bases, with 5 bases sitting between them. There are 14 residues in the CDR3. Germline loops: CDR1 SEHNR, CDR2 FQNEAQ (reference sequence). The CDR3 spells CASSLEQYNSPLHF. Here the CDR3 DNA reads TGTGCCAGCAGCTTAGAACAGTATAATTCACCCCTCCACTTT. The full variable domain, with the rest looked up from reference TRBV7-9 and TRBJ1-6, is DTGVSQNPRHKITKRGQNVTFRCDPISEHNRLYWYRQTLGQGPEFLTYFQNEAQLEKSRLLSDRFSAERPKGSFSTLEIQRTEQGDSAMYLCASSLEQYNSPLHFGNGTRLTVT.

The chain employs TRBV10-3 and TRBJ1-1, with D possibly TRBD1 on 6 matching bases. V was clipped by 6 bases and J by 2 bases, with 19 bases between them. The germline CDR1 and CDR2 sequences are ENHRY and SYGVKD. The CDR3 is 16 amino acids. CDR3 region: CAISVTPGTLNTEAFF. CDR3 DNA: TGTGCCATCAGCGTCACACCCGGGACATTAAACACTGAAGCTTTCTTT.

DNA for the CDR3: TGCGCCAGCAGTGAGTCGACTCCCGATAGCGGGGAGCTGTTTTTT. This codes for CASSESTPDSGELFF. The V and J genes are TRBV10-2 and TRBJ2-2, with no clear D. Germline V gives CDR1 WSHSY, CDR2 SAAADI. V was trimmed by 0 bases and J by 7 bases, leaving 12 bases between them. The CDR3 is made up of 15 amino acids.